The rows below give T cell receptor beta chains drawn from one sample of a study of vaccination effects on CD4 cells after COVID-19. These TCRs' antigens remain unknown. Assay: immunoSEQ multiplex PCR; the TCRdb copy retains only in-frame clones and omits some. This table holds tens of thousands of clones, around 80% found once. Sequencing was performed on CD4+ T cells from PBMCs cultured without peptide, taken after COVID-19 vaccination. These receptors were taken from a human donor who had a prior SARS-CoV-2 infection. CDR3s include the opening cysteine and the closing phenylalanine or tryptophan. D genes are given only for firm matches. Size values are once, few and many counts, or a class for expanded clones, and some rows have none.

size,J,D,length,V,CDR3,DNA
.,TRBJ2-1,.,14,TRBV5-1,CASSFGSSYNEQFF,TGCGCCAGCAGCTTTGGTAGCTCCTACAATGAGCAGTTCTTC
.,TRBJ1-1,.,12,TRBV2,CASRVEGTEAFF,TGTGCCAGCAGGGTTGAGGGCACTGAAGCTTTCTTT
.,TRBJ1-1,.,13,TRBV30,CAWSVGGRLEAFF,TGTGCCTGGAGTGTCGGCGGGCGGCTAGAAGCTTTCTTT
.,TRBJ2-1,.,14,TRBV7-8,CASSPARAPSEQFF,TGTGCCAGCAGCCCCGCTCGGGCCCCGAGTGAGCAGTTCTTC
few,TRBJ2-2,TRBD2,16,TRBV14,CASSPSSGRAPGELFF,TGTGCCAGCAGCCCCTCTAGCGGGAGGGCCCCCGGGGAGCTGTTTTTT
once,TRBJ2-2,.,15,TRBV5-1,CASSQGFGVPGELFF,TGCGCCAGCTCACAGGGATTCGGGGTCCCCGGGGAGCTGTTTTTT
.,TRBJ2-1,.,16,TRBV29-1,CSVEMVQGTDRNEQFF,TGCAGCGTTGAAATGGTTCAGGGAACGGATCGCAATGAGCAGTTCTTC
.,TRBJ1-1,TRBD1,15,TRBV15,CATSRGDRLNTEAFF,TGTGCCACCAGCAGAGGGGACAGACTGAACACTGAAGCTTTCTTT
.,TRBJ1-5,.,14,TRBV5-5,CASSQSWDRQPQHF,TGTGCCAGCAGCCAGAGTTGGGATCGTCAGCCCCAGCATTTT
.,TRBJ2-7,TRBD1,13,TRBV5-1,CASSWGQGLEQYF,TGCGCCAGCAGCTGGGGACAGGGACTCGAGCAGTACTTC
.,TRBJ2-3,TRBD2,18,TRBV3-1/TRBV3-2,CASSLTRLAGESTDTQYF,TGTGCCAGCAGCCTCACTAGACTAGCGGGGGAGAGCACAGATACGCAGTATTTT
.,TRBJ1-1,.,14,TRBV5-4,CASSSIWTETEAFF,TGTGCCAGCAGCTCTATCTGGACAGAGACTGAAGCTTTCTTT
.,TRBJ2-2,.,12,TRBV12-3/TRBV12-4,CASSLFSGELFF,TGTGCCAGCAGTTTATTTTCCGGGGAGCTGTTTTTT
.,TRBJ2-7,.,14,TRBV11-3,CASSSGVWSYEQYF,TGTGCCAGCAGCTCCGGCGTCTGGTCCTACGAGCAGTACTTC
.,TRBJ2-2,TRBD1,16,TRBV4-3,CASSQRDRGRAGELFF,TGCGCCAGCAGCCAACGGGACAGGGGTCGGGCCGGGGAGCTGTTTTTT
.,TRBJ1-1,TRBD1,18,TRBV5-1,CASSFGAAPGGLNTEAFF,TGCGCCAGCAGCTTTGGGGCCGCCCCAGGGGGTTTGAACACTGAAGCTTTCTTT
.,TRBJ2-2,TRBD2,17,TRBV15,CATSDPLAGVLAGELFF,TGTGCCACCAGCGACCCACTAGCGGGAGTTCTCGCCGGGGAGCTGTTTTTT
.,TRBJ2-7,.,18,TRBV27,CASSLSFGGLQRSYEQYF,TGTGCCAGCAGTTTATCGTTCGGGGGATTGCAGCGGTCGTACGAGCAGTACTTC
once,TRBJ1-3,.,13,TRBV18,CASSREAGNTIYF,TGTGCCAGCTCACGCGAGGCTGGAAACACCATATATTTT
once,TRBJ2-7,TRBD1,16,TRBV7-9,CASSLADGTGYYEQYF,TGTGCCAGCAGCTTAGCAGATGGGACAGGTTACTACGAGCAGTACTTC
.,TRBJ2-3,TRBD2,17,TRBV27,CASSAGRASGTTDTQYF,TGTGCCAGCAGCGCCGGGCGGGCTAGCGGGACCACAGATACGCAGTATTTT
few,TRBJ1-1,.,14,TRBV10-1,CASSTGRMNTEAFF,TGCGCCAGCAGTACGGGACGGATGAACACTGAAGCTTTCTTT
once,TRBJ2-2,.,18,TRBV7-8,CASSLVVAIQWDTGELFF,TGTGCCAGCAGCTTAGTGGTCGCGATACAATGGGACACCGGGGAGCTGTTTTTT
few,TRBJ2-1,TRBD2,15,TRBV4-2,CASSRLTSEYNEQFF,TGTGCCAGCAGTCGTCTGACTAGCGAGTACAATGAGCAGTTCTTC
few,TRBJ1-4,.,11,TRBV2,CASNQGPKLFF,TGTGCCAGCAATCAGGGGCCAAAACTGTTTTTT
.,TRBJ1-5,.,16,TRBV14,CASSPPRGYSNQPQHF,TGTGCCAGCAGCCCCCCCAGAGGTTATAGCAATCAGCCCCAGCATTTT
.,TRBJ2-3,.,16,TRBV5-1,CASSLAINRGTDTQYF,TGCGCCAGCAGCTTGGCCATTAACAGGGGCACAGATACGCAGTATTTT
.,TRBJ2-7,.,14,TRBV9,CASSVRGNSYEQYF,TGTGCCAGCAGCGTACGAGGGAACTCCTACGAGCAGTACTTC
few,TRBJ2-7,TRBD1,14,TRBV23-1,CASSMHEGAREQYF,TGCGCCAGCAGCATGCATGAGGGGGCGCGGGAGCAGTACTTC
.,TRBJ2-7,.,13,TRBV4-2,CASSQDSNYEQYF,TGTGCCAGCAGCCAAGATTCAAACTACGAGCAGTACTTC
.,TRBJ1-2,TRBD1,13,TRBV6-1,CASSENRGSGYTF,TGTGCCAGCAGTGAGAACAGGGGAAGTGGCTACACCTTC
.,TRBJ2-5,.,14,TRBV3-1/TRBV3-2,CASSQGPGGETQYF,TGTGCCAGCAGCCAAGGGCCAGGAGGCGAGACCCAGTACTTC
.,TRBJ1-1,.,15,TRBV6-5,CASSYSQGLGAEAFF,TGTGCCAGCAGTTACTCTCAGGGGCTGGGCGCTGAAGCTTTCTTT
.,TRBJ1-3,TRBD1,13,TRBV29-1,CSVSQGSGNTIYF,TGCAGCGTCTCACAGGGGTCTGGAAACACCATATATTTT
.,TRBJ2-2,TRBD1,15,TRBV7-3,CASSLRGGNTGELFF,TGTGCCAGCAGCTTAAGAGGGGGCAACACCGGGGAGCTGTTTTTT
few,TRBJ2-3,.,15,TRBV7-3,CASSLGGHYTDTQYF,TGTGCCAGCAGCTTGGGGGGGCACTACACAGATACGCAGTATTTT
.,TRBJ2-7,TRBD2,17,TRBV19,CASSIDPRLAGVSEQYF,TGTGCCAGTAGTATAGACCCGCGGCTAGCGGGAGTCAGCGAGCAGTACTTC
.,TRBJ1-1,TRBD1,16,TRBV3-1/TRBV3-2,CASSPYDRGLNTEAFF,TGTGCCAGCAGCCCCTACGACAGGGGTCTTAACACTGAAGCTTTCTTT
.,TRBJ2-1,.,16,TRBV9,CASRPPGLGGPNEQFF,TGTGCCAGCCGCCCCCCGGGACTGGGGGGACCCAATGAGCAGTTCTTC
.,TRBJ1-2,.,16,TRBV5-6,CASSFTVGGTNYGYTF,TGTGCCAGCAGCTTTACGGTGGGGGGCACCAACTATGGCTACACCTTC
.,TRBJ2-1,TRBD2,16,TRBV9,CASSTIAGASYNEQFF,TGTGCCAGCAGCACCATAGCGGGGGCCTCCTACAATGAGCAGTTCTTC
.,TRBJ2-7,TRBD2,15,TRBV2,CASIRGGLDAPEQYF,TGTGCCAGCATACGCGGGGGACTAGACGCCCCCGAGCAGTACTTC
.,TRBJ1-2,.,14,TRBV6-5,CASSTGGLPYGYTF,TGTGCCAGCAGTACGGGGGGGCTCCCCTATGGCTACACCTTC
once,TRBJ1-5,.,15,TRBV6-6,CASSYPTGFNQPQHF,TGTGCCAGCAGTTACCCTACAGGGTTCAATCAGCCCCAGCATTTT
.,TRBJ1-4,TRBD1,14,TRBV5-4,CASSLDRVNEKLFF,TGTGCCAGCAGCCTGGACAGGGTTAATGAAAAACTGTTTTTT
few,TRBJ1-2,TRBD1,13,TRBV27,CASSLSTGAGYTF,TGTGCCAGCAGTTTATCCACAGGGGCCGGCTACACCTTC
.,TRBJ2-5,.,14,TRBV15,CATSRDRGGETQYF,TGTGCCACCAGCAGAGATAGGGGCGGGGAGACCCAGTACTTC
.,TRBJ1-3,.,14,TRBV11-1,CASSSVSSGNTIYF,TGTGCCAGCAGCTCGGTCAGCTCTGGAAACACCATATATTTT
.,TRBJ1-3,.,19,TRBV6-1,CASSERVWGGRHSGNTIYF,TGTGCCAGCAGTGAAAGGGTTTGGGGAGGCAGACACTCTGGAAACACCATATATTTT
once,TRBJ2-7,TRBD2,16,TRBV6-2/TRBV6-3,CASSYSNSGGSYEQYF,TGTGCCAGCAGTTACTCGAACAGCGGCGGGAGCTACGAGCAGTACTTC
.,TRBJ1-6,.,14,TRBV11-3,CASSLRSNNSPLHF,TGTGCCAGCAGCTTAAGGAGTAATAATTCACCCCTCCACTTT
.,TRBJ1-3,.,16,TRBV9,CASSRDPGARGNTIYF,TGTGCCAGCAGCCGAGATCCCGGGGCGCGGGGAAACACCATATATTTT
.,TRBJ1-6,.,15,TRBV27,CASSTTWGGLSPLHF,TGTGCCAGCAGCACGACGTGGGGTGGACTATCACCCCTCCACTTT
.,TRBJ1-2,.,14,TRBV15,CATSPRGRDYGYTF,TGTGCCACCAGCCCCCGTGGCAGGGACTATGGCTACACCTTC
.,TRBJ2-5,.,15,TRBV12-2,CASRLDRMTTETQYF,TGTGCAAGTCGCTTAGATCGTATGACTACAGAGACCCAGTACTTC
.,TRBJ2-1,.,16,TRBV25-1,CASSGHSLLSYNEQFF,TGTGCCAGCAGTGGGCACTCCCTCCTATCCTACAATGAGCAGTTCTTC
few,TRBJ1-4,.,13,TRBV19,CASKFSEAEKLFF,TGTGCCAGTAAATTTAGCGAGGCTGAAAAACTGTTTTTT
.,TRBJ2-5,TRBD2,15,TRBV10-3,CAISERLADKETQYF,TGTGCCATCAGTGAACGACTAGCGGACAAAGAGACCCAGTACTTC
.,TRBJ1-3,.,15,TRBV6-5,CASKPNLVSGNTIYF,TGTGCCAGCAAACCGAACTTAGTCTCTGGAAACACCATATATTTT